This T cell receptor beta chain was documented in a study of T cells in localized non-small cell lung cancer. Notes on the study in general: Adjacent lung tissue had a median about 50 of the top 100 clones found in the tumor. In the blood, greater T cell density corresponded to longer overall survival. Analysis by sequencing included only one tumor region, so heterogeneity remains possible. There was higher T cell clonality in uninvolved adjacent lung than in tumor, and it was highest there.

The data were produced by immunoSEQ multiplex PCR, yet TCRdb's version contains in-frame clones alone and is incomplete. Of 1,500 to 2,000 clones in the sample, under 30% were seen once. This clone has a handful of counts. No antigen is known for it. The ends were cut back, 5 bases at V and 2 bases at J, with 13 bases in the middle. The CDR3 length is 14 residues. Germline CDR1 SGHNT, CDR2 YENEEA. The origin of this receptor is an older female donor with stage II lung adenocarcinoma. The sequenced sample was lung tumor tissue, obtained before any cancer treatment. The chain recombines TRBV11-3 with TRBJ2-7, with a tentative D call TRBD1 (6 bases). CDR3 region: CASSRDRFTYEQYF. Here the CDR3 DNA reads TGTGCCAGCAGCCGAGACAGGTTCACCTACGAGCAGTACTTC.